This TCR beta chain derives from a study of PD-1 blockade in classical Hodgkin lymphoma. As for the study in general: Intravenous infusions of nivolumab 3 mg/kg reached patients every 2 weeks.

CDR1 and CDR2 from the germline V gene are MNHNY and SVGAGI (reference sequence). V was trimmed by 0 bases and J by 5 bases, leaving 3 bases between them. The CDR3 contains 12 residues. Remarks on this clone: Its antigen is not known.

Study-level points and caveats: Reported findings placed baseline TCR diversity lower in newly diagnosed patients (compared with healthy donors). It was among complete responders that baseline diversity resembled that of newly diagnosed patients.

Sample time point: cycle 4 day 1 (C4D1), after six to seven weeks of nivolumab. Exposure to brentuximab vedotin varied, and each patient had relapsed following autologous stem cell transplantation. This table comes from immunoSEQ multiplex PCR, and its TCRdb copy is limited to in-frame clones, with some not included. The sample includes 12,000 to 15,000 clones, about four fifths of them seen just once. The sequenced sample was peripheral blood mononuclear cells (PBMCs), obtained before the fourth cycle of nivolumab. The clonotype was recovered from a human donor with classical Hodgkin lymphoma. The V call is TRBV6-6, the J call TRBJ2-3; D is unclear. The CDR3, as DNA: TGTGCCAGCAGTTACTCGCGAGATACGCAGTATTTT. It is translated as CASSYSRDTQYF.